Following are 7 T cell receptor beta chains from one sample sequenced in a study of blood T cell repertoires in COVID-19. Produced via immunoSEQ multiplex PCR; TCRdb's table is partial and in-frame only. In the table there are approximately 300,000 clones, around 87% of which are singletons. The sample taken for sequencing was peripheral blood. The receptors here all came from a woman in her thirties or forties with COVID-19, enrolled during active disease.

V usage is TRBV18 and J usage is TRBJ1-4, with 10 nucleotides matching TRBD1. V lost 3 bases to trimming and J lost 4 bases; unmatched junction nucleotides: 2. The V gene's germline CDR1 is KGHSH and CDR2 LQKENI. This CDR3 region has 15 residues. Here the CDR3 reads CASSPTGGYNEKLFF. In DNA form, the CDR3 reads TGTGCCAGCTCACCGACAGGGGGCTATAATGAAAAACTGTTTTTT.

This CDR3 is CASRPTTAGKLFF. The DNA of the CDR3 is TGTGCCAGCAGACCTACGACGGCGGGAAAACTGTTTTTT. The chain combines TRBV16 with TRBJ1-4; D uncertain. Per germline, CDR1 KGHSY and CDR2 FQNENV. CDR3 length: 13 residues. Trimming cost V 6 bases and J 10 bases, with 15 bases left between them.

The chain joins TRBV5-1 to TRBJ2-1, with D unclear. Germline lookup yields CDR1 SGHRS and CDR2 YFSETQ. V lost 3 bases to trimming and J lost 9 bases, with 7 bases between them. The CDR3 runs 11 residues. The CDR3 region is CASSSRREQFF. The CDR3 nucleotides are TGCGCCAGCAGCTCGCGGCGTGAGCAGTTCTTC.

The V and J genes are TRBV11-3 and TRBJ2-7, with 8 bases fitting TRBD1. V trimming: 3 bases; J trimming: 1 base; junction bases outside the gene matches: 2. The CDR3 consists of 14 residues. Germline assignment: CDR1 SGHNT and CDR2 YENEEA. The CDR3 loop reads CASSFDRGSYEQYF. The CDR3 DNA reads as TGTGCCAGCAGCTTCGACAGGGGATCCTACGAGCAGTACTTC. Supplemented by reference TRBV11-3 and TRBJ2-7, the full variable domain reads EAGVVQSPRYKIIEKKQPVAFWCNPISGHNTLYWYLQNLGQGPELLIRYENEEAVDDSQLPKDRFSAERLKGVDSTLKIQPAELGDSAVYLCASSFDRGSYEQYFGPGTRLTVT.

The V and J genes are TRBV5-6 and TRBJ2-5, with 10 bases that match TRBD2. Germline V gene lookup returns CDR1 SGHDT and CDR2 YYEEEE. V was pared by 0 bases and J by 5 bases, with 4 bases of the junction left unmatched. The CDR3 extends over 15 amino acids. The CDR3 DNA reads as TGTGCCAGCAGCTTGGCCACACTAGCGGGGGAGACCCAGTACTTC. This translates into CASSLATLAGETQYF.

CDR3 in amino acids: CASSVLGEGPQHF. The CDR3 DNA reads TGTGCCAGCAGCGTACTGGGGGAGGGGCCCCAGCATTTT. The V gene is TRBV9, the J gene TRBJ1-5; TRBD1 might be the D (5 bases). This CDR3 comprises 13 residues. V shed 1 base and J shed 9 bases, with 11 bases lying between them. In germline, CDR1 is SGDLS, CDR2 YYNGEE.

This chain joins TRBV27 and TRBJ2-1; 8 nucleotides align to TRBD1. In germline, CDR1 is MNHEY, CDR2 SMNVEV (reference sequence). The CDR3 is 13 residues long. Trimming removed 3 bases from V and 8 bases from J; junction bases left unmatched: 3. The CDR3 DNA reads TGTGCCAGCAGTTTCCAGGGGGCTGATGAGCAGTTCTTC. Protein: CASSFQGADEQFF.